These 26 T cell receptor beta chains came from one sample sequenced in a study of graft-versus-host responses after intestinal transplantation. The method was immunoSEQ multiplex PCR; TCRdb's version includes in-frame clones alone and lacks a portion of them. The sample lists tens of thousands of clones; approximately 87% were seen once. Antigen specificity for these receptors is unknown. The specimen comprised unstimulated CD4+ T cells sorted from spleen or lymph node cells, sampled before intestinal transplant. The receptors come from a human donor who received an intestinal transplant.

This clone was found once. The V gene is TRBV18, the J gene TRBJ2-7; TRBD2 matches 8 bases. Germline loops: CDR1 KGHSH, CDR2 LQKENI. This CDR3 has 16 amino acids. V shed 4 bases, J shed 3 bases, and the junction held 11 bases outside the gene matches. Here the CDR3 DNA reads TGTGCCAGCTCACGGGACACTCGGGGGGGTAACTACGAGCAGTACTTC. It codes for CASSRDTRGGNYEQYF.

V usage is TRBV7-9 and J usage is TRBJ1-2, with 7 positions matching TRBD1. Germline CDR1 is SEHNR and CDR2 is FQNEAQ (reference sequence). Trimming took 2 bases from V and 4 from J; bases not matched to a gene: 10. CDR3 length: 16 residues. The CDR3 is CASSLTHPGQLYGYTF. CDR3 DNA: TGTGCCAGCAGCTTAACTCACCCGGGACAGCTCTATGGCTACACCTTC.

This chain links TRBV6-1 with TRBJ1-2; D unclear. The V end lost 0 bases, the J end lost 8 bases, and 10 bases lay between the germline ends. Looked up from germline, CDR1 is MNHNS and CDR2 is SASEGT. This CDR3 is built from 13 residues. CDR3 DNA: TGTGCCAGCAGTGAAGCGCACACCTTAGGCTACACCTTC. Its protein product is CASSEAHTLGYTF.

The V call is TRBV5-1, the J call TRBJ2-7, with D unclear. This CDR3 is 12 amino acids long. Germline V gene sequence: CDR1 SGHRS, CDR2 YFSETQ. The V gene lost 0 bases and the J gene lost 3 bases, with 4 bases spanning the gap. CDR3 protein: CASSLGDYEQYF. DNA for the CDR3: TGCGCCAGCAGCTTGGGCGACTACGAGCAGTACTTC.

J is TRBJ2-6 and V is TRBV4-1; the D is unclear. With 1 base removed from V and 1 base from J, the gap between germline ends came to 8 bases. CDR1 and CDR2 from the germline V gene are MGHRA and YSYEKL. The CDR3 has 16 amino acids. The CDR3, as DNA: TGCGCCAGCAGCCAAGTCCGAGGATCTGGGGCCAACGTCCTGACTTTC. This codes for CASSQVRGSGANVLTF.

The chain has TRBV25-1 and TRBJ2-7; 9 bases line up with TRBD1. V shed 1 base, J shed 3 bases, and the junction held 4 bases outside the gene matches. The CDR3 spans 15 residues. Germline V gives CDR1 MGHDK, CDR2 SYGVNS. The CDR3 loop is CASSESGQGGYEQYF. The CDR3 coding sequence is TGTGCCAGCAGTGAATCGGGACAGGGCGGCTACGAGCAGTACTTC.

The chain links TRBV5-1 to TRBJ2-3; 7 bases agree with TRBD2. The junction had 3 bases not matched to a gene; V was cut back by 5 bases and J by 3 bases. Germline assignment: CDR1 SGHRS and CDR2 YFSETQ. The CDR3 contains 13 residues. The CDR3 region has the DNA TGCGCCAGCAGTGGGGGGGGTACAGATACGCAGTATTTT. Translated: CASSGGGTDTQYF.

A note on this clone: Other DNA sequences in this sample translate to the same CDR3. This sequence joins TRBV19 and TRBJ2-7; 7 bases map to TRBD1. The V and J ends lost 4 bases and 2 bases, in that order; junction bases with no gene match: 2. The CDR3 totals 13 residues. CDR1 LNHDA and CDR2 SQIVND come from the germline V gene (reference sequence). The CDR3 coding sequence is TGTGCCAGTAGTACAGGGGGTCCCTACGAGCAGTACTTC. Its protein is CASSTGGPYEQYF.

The chain is built from TRBV29-1 and TRBJ2-5; TRBD2 aligns across 7 bases. The CDR3 totals 12 residues. V shed 8 bases, J shed 5 bases, and the junction held 8 bases outside the gene matches. Germline V gene data show CDR1 as SQVTM and CDR2 as ANQGSEA. The CDR3 DNA follows: TGCAGCTCGACTAGCTCGGGGGAGACCCAGTACTTC. This translates into CSSTSSGETQYF.

The chain uses TRBV5-4 and TRBJ2-7, with a weak D call TRBD1 (5 bases). The CDR3 is 14 amino acids. Germline CDR1 reads SGHNT; CDR2 reads YYREEE (reference sequence). V lost 0 bases and J lost 4, with 11 bases in between. CDR3 region: CASSLDQGVYEQYF. CDR3 bases: TGTGCCAGCAGCTTGGACCAGGGTGTGTACGAGCAGTACTTC.

The rearrangement joins TRBV11-3 to TRBJ2-3; a possible D gene is TRBD2 (7 bases). The CDR3 spans 15 residues. Germline CDR1 SGHNT, CDR2 YENEEA. With 5 bases removed from V and 4 bases from J, the gap between germline ends came to 16 bases. CDR3 sequence (DNA): TGTGCCAGCAGCCCCGGGGGGCTGGAATCAGATACGCAGTATTTT. Amino acid sequence: CASSPGGLESDTQYF. Together with reference TRBV11-3 and TRBJ2-3, the CDR3 gives the full variable domain: EAGVVQSPRYKIIEKKQPVAFWCNPISGHNTLYWYLQNLGQGPELLIRYENEEAVDDSQLPKDRFSAERLKGVDSTLKIQPAELGDSAVYLCASSPGGLESDTQYFGPGTRLTVL.

Concerning this clone itself: Compared with germline, one end of the junction differs, possibly owing to a read error. This chain connects TRBV7-7 to TRBJ2-5; 9 bases line up with TRBD1. Per germline, CDR1 SSHAT and CDR2 FNYEAQ (reference sequence). There are 15 residues in the CDR3. CDR3 residues: CASSATTGGTETQYF. CDR3 nucleotide sequence: TGTGCTAGCAGCGCCACGACAGGGGGGACAGAGACCCAGTACTTC.

CDR3: CASSRGQGASGNTIYF. The CDR3, as DNA: TGTGCCAGCAGCAGGGGACAGGGGGCTTCTGGAAACACCATATATTTT. V is TRBV21-1 and J is TRBJ1-3; the D call of TRBD1 is as the table states it, not checked on the DNA. TRBV21-1 is recorded as a pseudogene. The CDR3 spans 16 residues.

The chain uses TRBV15 and TRBJ2-3; a weak D match, TRBD2 (6 bases). The V end was cut by 6 bases, the J end by 6 bases, with 28 bases between. Germline V gives CDR1 LNHNV, CDR2 YYDKDF (reference sequence). This CDR3 region has 18 residues. The CDR3 here is CATRLAGSRDGHRDTQYF. Written as DNA, the CDR3 is TGTGCCACCAGATTGGCGGGGTCCAGGGATGGTCACAGGGATACGCAGTATTTT.

The CDR3 DNA follows: TGTGCCAGCAGCCCGACAGGTAATGAGCAGTTCTTC. Translated, it gives CASSPTGNEQFF. V gene TRBV6-6 combines with J gene TRBJ2-1, with D possibly matching TRBD1 (6 bases). The germline V and J ends were trimmed by 6 bases and 7 bases, with 10 bases remaining between them. CDR1 MNHNY and CDR2 SVGAGI come from the germline V gene (reference sequence). The CDR3 extends over 12 amino acids.

This clone has only one observation. CDR3 loop: CATSSVIGSNTEAFF. CDR3 bases: TGTGCCACCAGCAGTGTCATCGGGAGTAACACTGAAGCTTTCTTT. V is TRBV15 and J is TRBJ1-1; D unclear. This CDR3 is built from 15 residues. The V end lost 3 bases, the J end lost 2 bases, and 13 bases lay between the germline ends. Germline CDR1 and CDR2: LNHNV and YYDKDF (reference sequence).

The chain couples TRBV7-9 to TRBJ2-2, with D possibly TRBD2 on 7 matching bases. Deletions cut 4 bases from V and 7 bases from J, with 16 bases between. This CDR3 has 15 amino acids. Germline V gene data show CDR1 as SEHNR and CDR2 as FQNEAQ (reference sequence). Here the CDR3 reads CASSSDGGHVGELFF. The CDR3 nucleotides read TGTGCCAGCAGCTCGGACGGGGGGCATGTCGGGGAGCTGTTTTTT.

The rearrangement joins TRBV11-2 to TRBJ1-6, with D unresolved. The CDR3 is 14 amino acids. Deletions cut 3 bases from V and 7 bases from J, with 10 bases between. CDR1 is SGHAT and CDR2 is FQNNGV in the germline V gene. CDR3 DNA: TGTGCCAGCAGCTTCGCAGGACTAAATTCACCCCTCCACTTT. Translated: CASSFAGLNSPLHF.

The chain is built from TRBV6-5 and TRBJ2-2; D is perhaps TRBD1 (6 bases). Germline-derived CDR1 and CDR2 are MNHEY and SVGAGI. The CDR3 covers 14 residues. Trimming removed 7 bases at V and 1 base at J, with 10 bases between. For the CDR3, the DNA is TGTGCCAGCATCTCCAGGGGGAACACCGGGGAGCTGTTTTTT. This sequence encodes CASISRGNTGELFF.

The V gene is TRBV6-5, the J gene TRBJ2-5; 7 bases fit TRBD2. The DNA end is more similar to TRBJ2-7, so the J call may be wrong. Looked up from germline, CDR1 is MNHEY and CDR2 is SVGAGI. CDR3 size: 13 residues. CDR3 in DNA: TGTGCCAGCAGTTACAGCGGGACCTACGAGCAGTACTTC. It translates to CASSYSGTYEQYF.

This chain uses TRBV11-2 with TRBJ1-4; D gene uncertain. CDR1 SGHAT and CDR2 FQNNGV come from the germline V gene. V was trimmed by 4 bases and J by 8 bases, leaving 14 bases between them. The CDR3 has 14 amino acids. The CDR3 nucleotides read TGTGCCAGCAGCTCTTACGGCCTAGGAGAAAAACTGTTTTTT. This codes for CASSSYGLGEKLFF.

The chain carries TRBV19 and TRBJ2-2, with D hard to call. Trimming cost V 3 bases and J 3 bases, with 8 bases left between them. In germline, CDR1 is LNHDA, CDR2 SQIVND (reference sequence). The CDR3 is 14 residues long. CDR3 nucleotides: TGTGCCAGTAGTATCCGGGTGGACACCGGGGAGCTGTTTTTT. Its translation: CASSIRVDTGELFF.

The chain links TRBV6-6 to TRBJ1-5; a weak D match, TRBD1 (5 bases). Germline lookup yields CDR1 MNHNY and CDR2 SVGAGI (reference sequence). This CDR3 has 12 residues. V was cut by 5 bases and J by 5 bases, with 7 bases left in between. CDR3 in DNA: TGTGCCAGCAGTGGGGGGGATCAGCCCCAGCATTTT. Its protein is CASSGGDQPQHF.

The chain uses TRBV14 and TRBJ1-2; possible D gene TRBD1, 6 bases. Trimming pared 1 base from V and 3 bases from J, leaving 12 bases between. The germline CDR1 and CDR2 sequences are SGHDN and FVKESK. The CDR3 extends over 15 amino acids. The CDR3 DNA reads TGTGCCAGCAGCCAAGGTCCCCACAGGGACTATGGCTACACCTTC. Translated, it gives CASSQGPHRDYGYTF.

The chain has TRBV6-5 and TRBJ2-1; D might be TRBD1 (6 bases). CDR3 length: 14 amino acids. Trimming removed 7 bases from V and 1 base from J, with 11 bases in between. CDR1 is MNHEY, CDR2 SVGAGI, per germline. CDR3 protein: CASTRGLSYNEQFF. As DNA, the CDR3 is TGTGCCAGCACCAGGGGTTTGTCCTACAATGAGCAGTTCTTC.

This clone was observed a single time. V and J are TRBV9 and TRBJ2-1; 9 positions match TRBD2. The CDR3 is 14 amino acids. Per germline, CDR1 SGDLS and CDR2 YYNGEE. After removal of 0 bases from V and 9 bases from J, the junction contained 4 bases not matched to a gene. The CDR3 reads CASSVAGLAGEQFF. CDR3 DNA: TGTGCCAGCAGCGTAGCGGGACTAGCCGGTGAGCAGTTCTTC.